Listed below are T cell receptor beta chains from one sample, sequenced in a study of blood T cell repertoires in COVID-19. TCRdb's copy holds only in-frame clones and misses some; the assay was immunoSEQ multiplex PCR. The sample includes a few hundred thousand clones, about 80% of them seen just once. Sequences were obtained from PBMCs or T cells enriched from blood (not recorded which). These TCRs come from a man over 45 who had recovered from COVID-19. Each CDR3 is given with its conserved first and last residue. A D gene is named only where the DNA matches it firmly. Only part of the rows carry a size: once, few, many, or a class if the clone is expanded.

j_call,clone_size,cdr3_length,v_call,d_call,cdr3_aa,cdr3_nt
TRBJ2-1,NA,14,TRBV12-5,NA,CASGRLEGRNEQFF,TGTGCTAGTGGTCGACTAGAGGGCCGGAATGAGCAGTTCTTC
TRBJ2-1,many,12,TRBV5-1,TRBD2,CASSFAGGEQFF,TGCGCCAGCAGCTTTGCGGGGGGTGAGCAGTTCTTC
TRBJ1-2,NA,16,TRBV7-9,TRBD1,CASSLDGTGWNYGYTF,TGTGCCAGCAGCTTAGATGGGACAGGCTGGAACTATGGCTACACCTTC
TRBJ1-2,NA,13,TRBV9,NA,CASSRGGNYGYTF,TGTGCCAGCAGCCGAGGGGGAAACTATGGCTACACCTTC
TRBJ2-7,few,15,TRBV5-1,NA,CASSLGQVSSYEQYF,TGCGCCAGCAGCTTGGGTCAGGTGAGCTCCTACGAGCAGTACTTC
TRBJ2-6,NA,15,TRBV15,NA,CATSKGGSGANVLTF,TGTGCCACCAGCAAAGGGGGTTCTGGGGCCAACGTCCTGACTTTC
TRBJ1-4,NA,14,TRBV28,TRBD1,CASREQGAREKLFF,TGTGCCAGCAGAGAACAGGGGGCGAGGGAAAAACTGTTTTTT
TRBJ2-1,NA,15,TRBV7-7,NA,CASSSGGNAYNEQFF,TGTGCTAGCAGCTCTGGAGGGAATGCTTATAATGAGCAGTTCTTC
TRBJ1-1,NA,13,TRBV7-6,NA,CASSLERGTEAFF,TGTGCCAGCAGCTTAGAAAGGGGCACTGAAGCTTTCTTT
TRBJ2-7,NA,17,TRBV28,NA,CASSFIGGGGRYYEQYF,TGTGCCAGCAGTTTCATCGGTGGGGGCGGTCGGTACTACGAGCAGTACTTC
TRBJ2-7,NA,15,TRBV12-5,NA,CASGFERAKPYEQYF,TGTGCTAGTGGTTTCGAGCGGGCTAAACCTTACGAGCAGTACTTC